The 15 T cell receptor beta chains below were found in one sample sequenced in a study of OX40 agonist ivuxolimab in advanced cancers. Sequencing was performed with immunoSEQ multiplex PCR; in TCRdb, only in-frame clones are kept and a portion is missing. The table records 60,000 to 80,000 clones, 85% of them present only once. The sample consisted of CD4+ or CD8+ T cells sorted from blood, taken in a trial of the OX40 agonist ivuxolimab. These receptors originate from an adult with an advanced solid tumor such as melanoma, head and neck, liver or kidney cancer.

The chain carries TRBV18 and TRBJ1-1; D gene unclear. Germline CDR1 and CDR2: KGHSH and LQKENI. The CDR3 length is 13 residues. Trimming cost V 3 bases and J 1 base, with 6 bases left between them. The CDR3 protein is CASSPPGNTEAFF. In DNA, the CDR3 is TGTGCCAGCTCACCGCCGGGGAACACTGAAGCTTTCTTT.

The chain employs TRBV7-2 and TRBJ1-2, with D uncertain. This CDR3 contains 12 residues. Trimming removed 1 base from V and 8 bases from J, with 8 bases in between. CDR1 is SGHTA and CDR2 is FQGNSA in the germline V gene. CDR3 sequence reads: CASSLEGLGYTF. The DNA of the CDR3 is TGTGCCAGCAGCTTAGAAGGGCTCGGCTACACCTTC.

This CDR3 reads CASKGQGAFYNEQYF. In DNA, the CDR3 is TGTGCCAGCAAGGGGCAGGGGGCATTTTACAACGAGCAGTACTTC. J is TRBJ2-7 and V is TRBV6-1, with TRBD1 matching 8 bases. The germline CDR1 and CDR2 sequences are MNHNS and SASEGT. Germline trimming cut 7 bases from V and 5 bases from J; bases unmatched to any gene: 13. The CDR3 sequence is 15 residues long.

The chain uses TRBV7-2 and TRBJ1-3; D not resolved. Per the germline V gene, CDR1 is SGHTA and CDR2 is FQGNSA. This CDR3 contains 15 residues. The ends were cut back, 5 bases at V and 2 bases at J, with 13 bases in the middle. The CDR3 protein is CASSPLRSPGNTIYF. CDR3 coding DNA: TGTGCCAGCAGCCCCCTACGGAGTCCTGGAAACACCATATATTTT.

Worth noting for this clone: A read error may produce the germline difference seen at one junction end. The chain joins TRBV9 to TRBJ1-2, with D possibly being TRBD1 (5 bases). This CDR3 spans 13 amino acids. Germline-derived CDR1 and CDR2 are SGDLS and YYNGEE. The CDR3 region is CASSAPPRQRANF. CDR3 sequence (DNA): TGTGCCAGCAGCGCCCCACCGCGACAGAGGGCCAACTTC. The variable domain in full, with the rest retrieved from reference TRBV9 and TRBJ1-2, is DSGVTQTPKHLITATGQRVTLRCSPRSGDLSVYWYQQSLDQGLQFLIQYYNGEERAKGNILERFSAQQFPDLHSELNLSSLELGDSALYFCASSAPPRQRANFGSGTRLTVV.

V is TRBV7-9 and J is TRBJ2-2, with D perhaps given as TRBD1 or TRBD2 (6 bases each). Germline lookup yields CDR1 SEHNR and CDR2 FQNEAQ (reference sequence). V lost 0 bases to trimming and J lost 6 bases, with 11 bases between them. The CDR3 has 15 residues. Here the CDR3 reads CASSLAGGSAGELFF. In DNA, the CDR3 is TGTGCCAGCAGCTTAGCGGGGGGCTCGGCCGGGGAGCTGTTTTTT.

V gene TRBV19 combines with J gene TRBJ2-2; D is undetermined. Germline V CDR1 and CDR2: LNHDA, SQIVND (reference sequence). The CDR3 sequence is 14 residues long. V was trimmed by 4 bases and J by 1 base, leaving 7 bases between them. CDR3 region: CASSTQQNTGELFF. In DNA form, the CDR3 reads TGTGCCAGTAGTACCCAACAGAACACCGGGGAGCTGTTTTTT.

The chain uses TRBV6-5 and TRBJ2-3; D remains unclear. CDR3 length: 15 amino acids. The germline V gene encodes CDR1 MNHEY and CDR2 SVGAGI. Trimming removed 0 bases from V and 2 bases from J, with 9 bases in between. CDR3 bases: TGTGCCAGCAGTTACTCGGCGCCTTACACAGATACGCAGTATTTT. Its translation is CASSYSAPYTDTQYF.

The chain is built from TRBV5-1 and TRBJ2-1; 12 bases fit TRBD2. Germline values: CDR1 SGHRS, CDR2 YFSETQ. The CDR3 spans 15 residues. The V segment lost 6 bases and the J segment 4 bases; nucleotides outside the gene matches: 5. Written as DNA, the CDR3 is TGCGCCAGCACCCTAGCGGGGGGGCAGTACAATGAGCAGTTCTTC. Its translation: CASTLAGGQYNEQFF.

V usage is TRBV10-2 and J usage is TRBJ1-1; D may be TRBD1 (6 bases). V was pared by 6 bases and J by 4 bases, with 21 bases between. CDR3 length: 16 amino acids. Germline CDR1 WSHSY, CDR2 SAAADI. The CDR3 protein is CASRDSLGAGGTEAFF. CDR3 coding DNA: TGCGCCAGCAGGGACAGCTTGGGGGCGGGGGGCACTGAAGCTTTCTTT.

This clone has only one observation. This chain connects TRBV5-3 to TRBJ2-7; 7 bases map to TRBD2. TRBV5-3 is an open reading frame, and its role is uncertain. The CDR3 extends over 13 amino acids. Trimming cost V 8 bases and J 5 bases; bases outside gene matches: 10. The CDR3 loop is CASPWRERDEQYF. The DNA of the CDR3 is TGTGCCAGTCCCTGGCGGGAGAGGGACGAGCAGTACTTC.

V gene TRBV9 combines with J gene TRBJ2-3; the match to TRBD1 covers 10 bases. Trimming at V came to 3 bases and at J to 6 bases, leaving 16 bases not matched to a gene. This CDR3 is built from 18 residues. Germline V gene data show CDR1 as SGDLS and CDR2 as YYNGEE. The CDR3 protein is CASSAPGTGAVSGDTQYF. The CDR3 DNA sequence: TGTGCCAGCAGCGCCCCCGGGACAGGGGCTGTATCAGGGGATACGCAGTATTTT.

The chain is built from TRBV6-4 and TRBJ1-5, with unresolved D. CDR1 MRHNA and CDR2 SNTAGT come from the germline V gene. V lost 5 bases to trimming and J lost 6 bases, with 11 bases between them. CDR3 length: 13 amino acids. CDR3 residues: CASSYGVTQPQHF. CDR3 DNA sequence: TGTGCCAGCAGTTACGGAGTTACTCAGCCCCAGCATTTT.

The chain is built from TRBV2 and TRBJ1-4; no definite D call. Germline CDR1 SNHLY, CDR2 FYNNEI. V lost 6 bases to trimming and J lost 8 bases, with 13 bases between them. This CDR3 is 13 amino acids long. CDR3 loop: CASRRQTREKLFF. The CDR3 DNA reads TGTGCCAGCAGGCGACAAACTAGGGAAAAACTGTTTTTT.

The chain has TRBV15 and TRBJ1-4; tentatively, D is TRBD1 (5 bases). V lost 1 base to trimming and J lost 8 bases, with 11 bases between them. Germline V lookup: CDR1 LNHNV, CDR2 YYDKDF (reference sequence). The CDR3 is made up of 14 amino acids. CDR3 nucleotide sequence: TGTGCCACCAGCAGAGCTGATCGGGGGGAAAAACTGTTTTTT. Its protein is CATSRADRGEKLFF.